This T cell receptor (beta chain) emerged from a study of blood T cells in healthy people across ages. It was with a sample-barcoded 5' primer and a J-beta primer mix that a second PCR of roughly 7 to 12 cycles was run. TCRdb called the 5' RACE reads again in MiXCR, with one record for every CDR3 protein. Here the sample spans 800,000 to 1,000,000 distinct CDR3 sequences, around 48% being singletons. The CDR3 has 15 amino acids. Trimming took 1 base from V and 4 from J; bases not matched to a gene: 4. From germline, CDR1 is SGHRS and CDR2 YFSETQ. The TCR was taken from a man younger than 40 in good health. The sequenced material came from blood. This chain connects TRBV5-1 to TRBJ2-1, with 8 bases matching TRBD2. The CDR3 nucleotides read TGCGCCAGCAGCTTGCTCTCGGGGGGGTACAATGAGCAGTTCTTC. Protein product: CASSLLSGGYNEQFF. The full variable domain, in which reference TRBV5-1 and TRBJ2-1 provide the parts outside the CDR3, is KAGVTQTPRYLIKTRGQQVTLSCSPISGHRSVSWYQQTPGQGLQFLFEYFSETQRNKGNFPGRFSGRQFSNSRSEMNVSTLELGDSALYLCASSLLSGGYNEQFFGPGTRLTVL.